What follows is one T cell receptor (beta chain) and its context. The antigen is not known. Vbeta (60) and Jbeta (13) primers were used in the PCR. The assay was immunoSEQ multiplex PCR, and TCRdb's table has in-frame clones only and misses some. The repertoire has some 160,000 clones, around 73% of them found once; the top ten carry approximately 1.5%. The source of the sample is a study of cytomegalovirus exposure and HLA in healthy donors. The study's findings and limits: A reported reduction in N-insertions relative to the roughly 640-donor mean was seen in an Asian-associated ancestry cluster in a later analysis. The later analysis indicated that the majority of CMV-associated TCR beta chains appeared HLA-restricted.

From germline, CDR1 is SGHAT and CDR2 FQNNGV. Trimming stripped 5 bases from V and 1 base from J, with 18 bases between. The CDR3 has 17 amino acids. The rearrangement uses TRBV11-2 and TRBJ2-4; a possible D gene is TRBD2 (6 bases). The sequence was obtained from a male donor in good health and CMV-seronegative. The specimen was PBMCs. CDR3 DNA sequence: TGTGCCAGCAGCACCCTACGGGTGGCGGGGGCCAAAAACATTCAGTACTTC. It encodes CASSTLRVAGAKNIQYF.